This record covers a single TCR beta chain. Its matching antigen is unknown. Sequencing used immunoSEQ multiplex PCR; TCRdb keeps in-frame clones, though not all of them. This sample has some 1.5 million clones, with approximately 97% found just once. The sample comes from a study of shared clonotypes between healthy human individuals. For the study at large: Per donor, three plates held CD4 naive cells, three held CD4 memory, two held CD8 naive and one held CD8 memory.

CDR1 and CDR2 (germline): GTSNPN, SVGIG (reference sequence). The V gene lost 1 base and the J gene lost 0 bases, with 6 bases spanning the gap. The CDR3 consists of 13 residues. Study-wide results and limits: On the whole, naive subsets had larger estimated richness than memory subsets had. For naive CD4 cells, around 5% of clonotypes were shared across a handful of donors. Few donors restricted represented genetic and exposure-history diversity.

The sequence derives from a man aged 30-40 years in good health. The rearrangement joins TRBV30 to TRBJ1-1; D uncertain. The sample consisted of naive CD4+ T cells sorted from blood. The subset here: CD45RA+ positively selected. The CDR3 reads CAWSGTVNTEAFF. The CDR3 DNA reads as TGTGCCTGGAGTGGAACAGTGAACACTGAAGCTTTCTTT. The whole variable domain, remainder taken from reference TRBV30 and TRBJ1-1, is SQTIHQWPATLVQPVGSPLSLECTVEGTSNPNLYWYRQAAGRGLQLLFYSVGIGQISSEVPQNLSASRPQDRQFILSSKKLLLSDSGFYLCAWSGTVNTEAFFGQGTRLTVV.